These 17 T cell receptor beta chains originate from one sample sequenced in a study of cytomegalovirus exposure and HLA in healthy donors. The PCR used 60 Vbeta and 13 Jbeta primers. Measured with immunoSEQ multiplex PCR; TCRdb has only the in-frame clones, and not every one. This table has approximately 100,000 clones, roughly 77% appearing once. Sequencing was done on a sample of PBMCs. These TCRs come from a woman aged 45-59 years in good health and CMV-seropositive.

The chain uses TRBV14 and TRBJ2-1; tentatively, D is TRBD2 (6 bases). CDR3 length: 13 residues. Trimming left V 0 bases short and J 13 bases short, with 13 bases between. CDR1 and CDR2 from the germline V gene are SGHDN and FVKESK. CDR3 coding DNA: TGTGCCAGCAGCCAAGATACCCTAGCGAGACAGTTCTTC. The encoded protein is CASSQDTLARQFF.

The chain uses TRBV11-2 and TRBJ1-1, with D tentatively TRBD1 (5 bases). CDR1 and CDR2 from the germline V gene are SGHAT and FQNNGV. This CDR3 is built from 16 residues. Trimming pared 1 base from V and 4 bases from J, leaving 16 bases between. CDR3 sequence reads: CASSLGARRRGTEAFF. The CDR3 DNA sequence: TGTGCCAGCAGCTTAGGAGCCCGACGGAGGGGCACTGAAGCTTTCTTT.

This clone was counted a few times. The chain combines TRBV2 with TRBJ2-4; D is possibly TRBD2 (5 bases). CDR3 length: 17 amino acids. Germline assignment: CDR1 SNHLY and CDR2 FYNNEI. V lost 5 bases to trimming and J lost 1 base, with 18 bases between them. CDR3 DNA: TGTGCCAGCAGTCCGAGGCGGGTCCAAGGGGCCAAAAACATTCAGTACTTC. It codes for CASSPRRVQGAKNIQYF. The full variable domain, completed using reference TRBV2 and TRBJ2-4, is EPEVTQTPSHQVTQMGQEVILRCVPISNHLYFYWYRQILGQKVEFLVSFYNNEISEKSEIFDDQFSVERPDGSNFTLKIRSTKLEDSAMYFCASSPRRVQGAKNIQYFGAGTRLSVL.

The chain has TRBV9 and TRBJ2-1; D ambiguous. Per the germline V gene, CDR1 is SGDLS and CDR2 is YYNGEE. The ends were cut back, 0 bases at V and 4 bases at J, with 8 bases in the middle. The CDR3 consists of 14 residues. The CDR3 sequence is CASSVDGLYNEQFF. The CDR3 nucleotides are TGTGCCAGCAGCGTAGATGGGCTATACAATGAGCAGTTCTTC.

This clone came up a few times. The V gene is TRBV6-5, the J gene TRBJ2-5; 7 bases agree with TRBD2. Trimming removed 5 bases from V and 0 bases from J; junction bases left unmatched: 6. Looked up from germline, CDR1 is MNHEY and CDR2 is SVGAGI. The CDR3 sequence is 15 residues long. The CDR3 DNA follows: TGTGCCAGCAGTAAACTACTAGCGAACCAAGAGACCCAGTACTTC. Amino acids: CASSKLLANQETQYF.

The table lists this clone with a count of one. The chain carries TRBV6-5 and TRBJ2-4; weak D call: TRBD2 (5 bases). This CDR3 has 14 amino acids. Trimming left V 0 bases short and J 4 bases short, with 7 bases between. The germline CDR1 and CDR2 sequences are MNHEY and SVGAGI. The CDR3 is CASSYSGAKNIQYF. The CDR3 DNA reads TGTGCCAGCAGTTACTCGGGAGCAAAAAACATTCAGTACTTC.

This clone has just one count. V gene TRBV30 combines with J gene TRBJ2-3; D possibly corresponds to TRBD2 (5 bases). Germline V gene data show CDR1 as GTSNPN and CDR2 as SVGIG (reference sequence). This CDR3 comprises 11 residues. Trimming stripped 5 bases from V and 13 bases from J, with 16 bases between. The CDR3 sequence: CAWDDQVGEYF. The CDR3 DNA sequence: TGTGCCTGGGACGATCAGGTGGGAGAGTATTTT.

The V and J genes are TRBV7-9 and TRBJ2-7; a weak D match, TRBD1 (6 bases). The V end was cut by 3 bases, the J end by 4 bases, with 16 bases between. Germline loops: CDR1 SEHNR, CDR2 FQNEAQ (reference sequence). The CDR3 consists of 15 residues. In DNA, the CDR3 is TGTGCCAGCAGCTTTTTAGGGGGAGAGGCTTACGAGCAGTACTTC. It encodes CASSFLGGEAYEQYF.

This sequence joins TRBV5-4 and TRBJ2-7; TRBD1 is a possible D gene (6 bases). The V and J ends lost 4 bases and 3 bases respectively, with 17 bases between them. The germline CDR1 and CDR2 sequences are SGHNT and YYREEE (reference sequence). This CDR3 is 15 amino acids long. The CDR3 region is CASSIGTNIGYEQYF. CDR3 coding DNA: TGTGCCAGCAGCATCGGGACAAATATTGGCTACGAGCAGTACTTC. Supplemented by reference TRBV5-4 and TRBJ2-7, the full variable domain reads ETGVTQSPTHLIKTRGQQVTLRCSSQSGHNTVSWYQQALGQGPQFIFQYYREEENGRGNFPPRFSGLQFPNYSSELNVNALELDDSALYLCASSIGTNIGYEQYFGPGTRLTVT.

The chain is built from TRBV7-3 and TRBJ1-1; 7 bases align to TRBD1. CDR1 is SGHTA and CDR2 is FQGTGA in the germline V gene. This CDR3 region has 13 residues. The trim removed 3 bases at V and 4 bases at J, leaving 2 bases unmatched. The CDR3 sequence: CASSFNRGTEAFF. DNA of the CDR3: TGTGCCAGCAGCTTCAACAGGGGCACTGAAGCTTTCTTT.

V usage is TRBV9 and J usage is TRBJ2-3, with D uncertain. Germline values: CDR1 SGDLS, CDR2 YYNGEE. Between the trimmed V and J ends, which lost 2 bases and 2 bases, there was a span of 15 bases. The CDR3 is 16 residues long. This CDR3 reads CASSVRWNEATDTQYF. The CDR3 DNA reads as TGTGCCAGCAGCGTCCGTTGGAACGAGGCCACAGATACGCAGTATTTT.

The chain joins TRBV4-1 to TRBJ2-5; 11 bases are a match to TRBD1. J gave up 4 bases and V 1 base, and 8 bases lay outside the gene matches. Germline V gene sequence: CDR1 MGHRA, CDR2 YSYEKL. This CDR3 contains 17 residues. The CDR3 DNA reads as TGCGCCAGCAGCCAAGGCCCGTATGGGACAGGGGGAGAGACCCAGTACTTC. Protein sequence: CASSQGPYGTGGETQYF.

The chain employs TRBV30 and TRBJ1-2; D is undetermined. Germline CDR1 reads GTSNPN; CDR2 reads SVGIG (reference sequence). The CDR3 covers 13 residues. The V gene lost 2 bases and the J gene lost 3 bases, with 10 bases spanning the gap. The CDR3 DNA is TGTGCCTGGAGTTTAGGGAGTTACTATGGCTACACCTTC. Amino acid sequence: CAWSLGSYYGYTF.

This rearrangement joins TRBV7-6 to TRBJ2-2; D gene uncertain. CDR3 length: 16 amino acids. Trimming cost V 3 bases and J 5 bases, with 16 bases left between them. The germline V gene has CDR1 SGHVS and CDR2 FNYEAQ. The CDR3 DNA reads TGTGCCAGCAGCTTCAGATGGCCTGCGGAGACCGGGGAGCTGTTTTTT. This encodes CASSFRWPAETGELFF.

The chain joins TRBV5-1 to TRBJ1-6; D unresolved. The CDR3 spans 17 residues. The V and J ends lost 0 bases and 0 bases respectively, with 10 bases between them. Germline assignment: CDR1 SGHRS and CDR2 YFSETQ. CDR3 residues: CASSLDRESSYNSPLHF. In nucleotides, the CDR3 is TGCGCCAGCAGCTTGGACAGAGAAAGCTCCTATAATTCACCCCTCCACTTT.

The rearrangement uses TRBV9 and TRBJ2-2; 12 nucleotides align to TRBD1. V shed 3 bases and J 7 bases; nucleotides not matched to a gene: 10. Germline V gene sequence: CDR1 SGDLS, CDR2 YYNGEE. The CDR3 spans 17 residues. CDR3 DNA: TGTGCCAGCAGCGCCCCCGGGACAGGGGGCGGTGGCGGGGAGCTGTTTTTT. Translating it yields CASSAPGTGGGGGELFF.

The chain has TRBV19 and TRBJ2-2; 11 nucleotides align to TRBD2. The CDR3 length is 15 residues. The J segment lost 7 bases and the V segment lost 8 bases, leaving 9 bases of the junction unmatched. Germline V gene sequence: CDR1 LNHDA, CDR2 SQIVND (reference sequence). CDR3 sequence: CASHSGGEIGGELFF. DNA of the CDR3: TGTGCCAGTCATAGCGGGGGGGAGATAGGCGGGGAGCTGTTTTTT.